This TCR beta chain was sequenced in a study of T cells in Graves' hyperthyroidism and ophthalmopathy. The CDR3 loop spans 11 amino acids. Germline V lookup: CDR1 SNHLY, CDR2 FYNNEI. The germline V and J ends were trimmed by 10 bases and 4 bases, with 9 bases remaining between them. There were TCR beta CDR3 regions amplified from RNA transcripts. Primed by the HTBI set, a first-round RT-PCR was run on the TCR CDR3. Each CDR3 protein is one row after TCRdb ran MiXCR on the multiplex PCR reads. The profile covers fewer than 350,000 distinct CDR3 sequences, with roughly 15% appearing a single time and roughly 31% taken by the ten largest.

The sequence was collected from a woman in her forties or fifties with Graves' hyperthyroidism that later progressed to Graves' ophthalmopathy. The sequenced material came from blood. The genes are TRBV2 and TRBJ2-3, with a tentative D call TRBD1 (6 bases). In nucleotides, the CDR3 is TGTGCCATATCAGGGGCAGATACGCAGTATTTT. Amino acid sequence: CAISGADTQYF.